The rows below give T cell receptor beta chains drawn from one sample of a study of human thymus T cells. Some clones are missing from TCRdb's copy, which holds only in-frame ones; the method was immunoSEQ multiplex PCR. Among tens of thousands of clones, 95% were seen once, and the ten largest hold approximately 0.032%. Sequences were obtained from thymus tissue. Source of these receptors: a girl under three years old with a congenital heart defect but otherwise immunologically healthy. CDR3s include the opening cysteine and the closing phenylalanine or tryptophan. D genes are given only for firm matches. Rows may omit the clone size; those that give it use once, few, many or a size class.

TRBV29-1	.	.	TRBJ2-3	CSVQGPRNTDTQYF	TGCAGCGTTCAGGGTCCGAGGAACACAGATACGCAGTATTTT
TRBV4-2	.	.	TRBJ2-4	CASSPRWEGGRHIQYF	TGTGCCAGCAGTCCAAGGTGGGAAGGGGGAAGGCACATTCAGTACTTC
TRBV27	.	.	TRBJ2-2	CASSPVWGANTGELFF	TGTGCCAGCAGTCCTGTTTGGGGCGCGAACACCGGGGAGCTGTTTTTT
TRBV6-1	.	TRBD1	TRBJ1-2	CATRDRPNYGYTF	TGTGCCACCCGGGACAGGCCCAACTATGGCTACACCTTC
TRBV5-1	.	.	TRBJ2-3	CASKGNLAKVGTDTQYF	TGCGCCAGCAAAGGGAATCTAGCGAAAGTTGGCACAGATACGCAGTATTTT
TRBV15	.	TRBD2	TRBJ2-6	CATSRGTSDTSGANVLTF	TGTGCCACCAGCAGAGGGACTAGCGATACCTCTGGGGCCAACGTCCTGACTTTC
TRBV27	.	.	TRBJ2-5	CASRAAAPRETQYF	TGTGCCAGCAGGGCAGCGGCCCCCAGGGAGACCCAGTACTTC
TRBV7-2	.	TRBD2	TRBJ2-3	CASSAPLSGRGFGTQYF	TGTGCCAGCAGCGCCCCCCTTAGCGGGAGAGGATTTGGGACGCAGTATTTT
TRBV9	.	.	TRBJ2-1	CASSASPPRKVF	TGTGCCAGCAGCGCCAGTCCCCCTCGGAAGGTCTTC
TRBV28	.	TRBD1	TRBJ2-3	CASSTTGGQLDTQYF	TGTGCCAGCAGTACCACAGGGGGCCAACTGGATACGCAGTATTTT
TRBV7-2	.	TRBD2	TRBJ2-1	CASSLAGTSYNEQFF	TGTGCCAGCAGCTTAGCCGGGACTAGCTACAATGAGCAGTTCTTC
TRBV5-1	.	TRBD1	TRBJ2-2	CASSLVPGTGLITGELFF	TGCGCCAGCAGCTTGGTTCCCGGGACAGGGTTAATCACCGGGGAGCTGTTTTTT
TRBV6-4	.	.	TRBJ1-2	CASRGGNYGYTF	TGTGCCAGCAGAGGGGGGAACTATGGCTACACCTTC
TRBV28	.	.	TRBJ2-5	CASSLAGGRRETQYF	TGTGCCAGCAGTTTGGCCGGGGGGCGAAGAGAGACCCAGTACTTC
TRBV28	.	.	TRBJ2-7	CASRPTSYEQYF	TGTGCCAGCCGCCCCACTTCTTACGAGCAGTACTTC
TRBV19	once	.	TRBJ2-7	CASSPGPSYEQYF	TGTGCCAGTAGTCCCGGGCCTTCCTACGAGCAGTACTTC
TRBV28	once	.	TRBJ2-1	CASSTEGRRYNEQFF	TGTGCCAGCAGCACAGAGGGTAGAAGGTACAATGAGCAGTTCTTC
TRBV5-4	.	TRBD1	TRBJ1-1	CASSYFRGLTEAFF	TGTGCCAGCAGCTACTTCAGGGGGCTCACTGAAGCTTTCTTT
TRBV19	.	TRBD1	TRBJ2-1	CASRKTGGNEQFF	TGTGCCAGTCGGAAAACAGGGGGCAATGAGCAGTTCTTC
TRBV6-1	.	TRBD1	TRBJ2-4	CASSKARTQGEQNIQYF	TGTGCCAGCAGTAAAGCCAGAACCCAGGGGGAACAAAACATTCAGTACTTC
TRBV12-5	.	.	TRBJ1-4	CASGLKGNNEKLFF	TGTGCTAGTGGTTTAAAAGGGAATAATGAAAAACTGTTTTTT
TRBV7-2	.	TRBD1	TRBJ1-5	CASSIPTGGHQPQHF	TGTGCCAGCAGCATACCAACAGGGGGCCATCAGCCCCAGCATTTT
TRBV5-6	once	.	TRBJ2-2	CASSFRTYNTGELFF	TGTGCCAGCAGCTTCCGAACTTACAACACCGGGGAGCTGTTTTTT
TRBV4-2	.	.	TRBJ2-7	CASSQDGRPYEQYF	TGTGCCAGCAGCCAAGATGGGCGCCCCTACGAGCAGTACTTC
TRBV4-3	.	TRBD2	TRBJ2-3	CASRMSGTSGSDTQYF	TGCGCCAGCAGAATGTCCGGGACTAGCGGGTCAGATACGCAGTATTTT
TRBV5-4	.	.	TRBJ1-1	CASSLPPDGGTEAFF	TGTGCCAGCAGCCTCCCTCCAGACGGGGGCACTGAAGCTTTCTTT
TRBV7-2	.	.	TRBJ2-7	CASSSRGRPYEQYF	TGTGCCAGCAGCTCTCGCGGGCGACCCTACGAGCAGTACTTC
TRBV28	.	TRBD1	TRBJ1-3	CASNLDRDADGNTIYF	TGTGCCAGCAACTTGGACAGGGATGCGGATGGAAACACCATATATTTT
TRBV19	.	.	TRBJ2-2	CASSIRGLPTNTGELFF	TGTGCCAGTAGTATCCGGGGCCTCCCAACGAACACCGGGGAGCTGTTTTTT
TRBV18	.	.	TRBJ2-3	CASSPRPRGPDTQYF	TGTGCCAGCTCACCACGACCGAGGGGCCCAGATACGCAGTATTTT
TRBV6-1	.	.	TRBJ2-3	CASSEGLAASTDTQYF	TGTGCCAGCAGTGAAGGCCTAGCTGCTAGCACAGATACGCAGTATTTT
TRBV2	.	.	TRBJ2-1	CASSYQIGGVGDNEQFF	TGTGCCAGCAGTTATCAGATAGGAGGGGTTGGGGACAATGAGCAGTTCTTC
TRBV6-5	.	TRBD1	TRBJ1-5	CASSRGDRRNQPQHF	TGTGCCAGCAGTCGTGGGGACAGAAGAAATCAGCCCCAGCATTTT
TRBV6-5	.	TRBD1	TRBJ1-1	CASRGGQPNTEAFF	TGTGCCAGCCGTGGGGGACAGCCGAACACTGAAGCTTTCTTT
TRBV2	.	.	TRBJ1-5	CASSGPNSNQPQHF	TGTGCCAGCAGTGGGCCCAATAGCAATCAGCCCCAGCATTTT
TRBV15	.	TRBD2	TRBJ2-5	CATSRDKLAGGQETQYF	TGTGCCACCAGCAGAGATAAGCTAGCGGGGGGTCAAGAGACCCAGTACTTC